This T cell receptor (beta chain) was captured by sequencing in a study of beta chain features in type 1 diabetes. The authors reverse transcribed all of the isolated RNA, so sequencing captured expressed TCRB transcripts. Measured with immunoSEQ multiplex PCR; TCRdb has only the in-frame clones, and not every one. The data contain 600,000 to 700,000 clones, 13% of them singletons. Remarks on this clone: Its antigen is as yet unknown.

Study-wide results and limits: Moderate but significant shortening of TCRB CDR3s was recorded in all four CD4+ subsets from Type 1 diabetes patients.

Donors underwent one heparinised blood draw, about 110 mL on average. The germline V and J ends were trimmed by 0 bases and 0 bases, with 12 bases remaining between them. CDR1 MNHEY and CDR2 SVGAGI come from the germline V gene. The CDR3 runs 16 residues. The TCR was taken from a young man with type 1 diabetes. The specimen sequenced was naive CD4+ T cells from blood. The V call is TRBV6-5, the J call TRBJ2-7; D uncertain. This chain's CDR3 is CASSYSGSLTSYEQYF. Written as DNA, the CDR3 is TGTGCCAGCAGTTACTCGGGCAGCTTGACCTCCTACGAGCAGTACTTC.